These T cell receptor beta chains were read from a single sample in a study of yellow fever vaccine responses in identical twins. One entry per CDR3 protein, called by TCRdb with MiXCR from the RT-PCR reads. This sample has 3,500 to 5,000 distinct CDR3 sequences, with 65% to 90% found just once. Sample: T cells from blood (PBMCs), unsorted or a sorted subset (not recorded which), taken before or after yellow fever vaccination (not recorded which). The source of these receptors is a woman between 18 and 29 years old who received the yellow fever vaccine. CDR3s include the opening cysteine and the closing phenylalanine or tryptophan. Expanded clones are given a class, and other clones once, few, many or no size at all.

abundance	v_gene	CDR3aa
NA	TRBV20-1	CSAGQGRETQYF
NA	TRBV11-1	CASSSGTSGGTYNEQFF
NA	TRBV2	CASRGRTKDNEQFF
NA	TRBV12-3/TRBV12-4	CASSLAGVTYEQYF
NA	TRBV9	CASSKQGASYNSPLHF
NA	TRBV6-1	CASSLGLSYGYTF
NA	TRBV7-9	CASSLDRGNEKLFF
NA	TRBV6-4	CASSDTGGPGKNIQYF
NA	TRBV29-1	CSVPLPKGTDTQYF
NA	TRBV20-1	CSARGTFSTYEQYF
NA	TRBV11-1	CASSPSDRSYEQYF
once	TRBV2	CASSEGTSSYEQYF
NA	TRBV25-1	CASSENLHEQYF
NA	TRBV4-1	CASSQERDRYFGYTF
NA	TRBV10-3	CAISDRDKNTEAFF